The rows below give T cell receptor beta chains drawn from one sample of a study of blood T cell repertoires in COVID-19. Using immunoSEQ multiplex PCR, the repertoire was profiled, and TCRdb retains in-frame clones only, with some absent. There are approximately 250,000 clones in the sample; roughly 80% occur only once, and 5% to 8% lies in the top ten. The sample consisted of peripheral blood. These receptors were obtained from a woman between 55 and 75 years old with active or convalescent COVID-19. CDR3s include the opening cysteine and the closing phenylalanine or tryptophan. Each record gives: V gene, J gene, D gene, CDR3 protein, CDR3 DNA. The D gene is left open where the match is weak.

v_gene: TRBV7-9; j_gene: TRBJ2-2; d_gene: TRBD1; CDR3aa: CASSFGGQGDTGELFF; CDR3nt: TGTGCCAGCAGCTTCGGGGGACAGGGAGACACCGGGGAGCTGTTTTTT
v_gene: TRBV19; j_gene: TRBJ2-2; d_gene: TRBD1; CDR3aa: CASRLGQGYTGELFF; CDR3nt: TGTGCCAGTAGGCTAGGACAGGGATACACCGGGGAGCTGTTTTTT
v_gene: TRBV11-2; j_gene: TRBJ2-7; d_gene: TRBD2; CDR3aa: CASSLDRAGGLHEQYF; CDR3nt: TGTGCCAGCAGCTTAGATAGAGCGGGAGGGCTGCACGAGCAGTACTTC
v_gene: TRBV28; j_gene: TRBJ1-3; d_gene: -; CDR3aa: CASSPPYRERSSGNTIYF; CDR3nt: TGTGCCAGCAGCCCGCCTTACAGGGAACGATCCTCTGGAAACACCATATATTTT
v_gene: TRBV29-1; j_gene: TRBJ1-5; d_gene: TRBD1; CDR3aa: CSATTGESLQPQHF; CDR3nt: TGCAGCGCTACGACAGGGGAAAGTCTTCAGCCCCAGCATTTT
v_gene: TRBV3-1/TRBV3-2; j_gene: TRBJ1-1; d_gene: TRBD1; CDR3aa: CASSQMDRGNAEAFF; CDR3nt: TGTGCCAGCAGCCAGATGGACAGGGGAAATGCTGAAGCTTTCTTT
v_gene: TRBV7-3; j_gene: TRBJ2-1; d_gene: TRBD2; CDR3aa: CASSPTGGLALNEQFF; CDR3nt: TGTGCCAGCAGCCCAACCGGGGGACTAGCCCTAAATGAGCAGTTCTTC
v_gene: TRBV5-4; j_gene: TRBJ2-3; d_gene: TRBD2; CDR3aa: CASSPRLAGVEDTQYF; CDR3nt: TGTGCCAGCAGCCCCAGACTAGCGGGAGTGGAAGATACGCAGTATTTT
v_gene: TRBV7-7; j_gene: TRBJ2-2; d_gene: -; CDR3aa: CASSLDFGGLGELFF; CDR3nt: TGTGCTAGCAGCTTAGATTTCGGGGGACTCGGGGAGCTGTTTTTT
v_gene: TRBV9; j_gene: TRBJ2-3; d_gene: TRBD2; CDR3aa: CASSPGTSGGFTDTQYF; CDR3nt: TGTGCCAGCAGCCCCGGGACTAGCGGGGGCTTCACAGATACGCAGTATTTT
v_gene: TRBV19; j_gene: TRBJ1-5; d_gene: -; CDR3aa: CASSIFQSGGNQPQHF; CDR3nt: TGTGCCAGTAGTATCTTTCAGTCCGGGGGCAATCAGCCCCAGCATTTT
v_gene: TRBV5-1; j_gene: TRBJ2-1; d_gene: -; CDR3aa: CASSFGTPGVEQFF; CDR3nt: TGCGCCAGCAGCTTCGGGACTCCGGGGGTGGAGCAGTTCTTC
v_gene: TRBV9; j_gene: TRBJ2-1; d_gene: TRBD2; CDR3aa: CASTAGGNNEQFF; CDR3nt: TGTGCCAGCACTGCGGGGGGAAACAATGAGCAGTTCTTC
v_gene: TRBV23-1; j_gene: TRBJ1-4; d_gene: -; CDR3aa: CASSQSRGANEKLFF; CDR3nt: TGCGCCAGCAGTCAATCCCGAGGAGCTAATGAAAAACTGTTTTTT
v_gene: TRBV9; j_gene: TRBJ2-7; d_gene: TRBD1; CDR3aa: CASSARQGGYEQYF; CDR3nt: TGTGCCAGCAGCGCAAGACAGGGTGGATACGAGCAGTACTTC
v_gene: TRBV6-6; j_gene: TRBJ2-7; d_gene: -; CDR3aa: CASSYRRVSYEQYF; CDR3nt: TGTGCCAGCAGTTACCGACGGGTCTCCTACGAGCAGTACTTC
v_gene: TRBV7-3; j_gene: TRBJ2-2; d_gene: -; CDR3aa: CASSSGSGGELFF; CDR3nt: TGTGCCAGCAGCTCTGGGTCAGGGGGGGAGCTGTTTTTT
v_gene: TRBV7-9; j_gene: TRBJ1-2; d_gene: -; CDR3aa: CASSFGSEVDYGYTF; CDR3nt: TGTGCCAGCAGCTTCGGATCCGAGGTGGACTATGGCTACACCTTC
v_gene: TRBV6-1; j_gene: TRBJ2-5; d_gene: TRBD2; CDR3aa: CASSEARLAGGETQYF; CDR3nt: TGTGCCAGCAGTGAAGCCCGGCTAGCGGGAGGAGAGACCCAGTACTTC
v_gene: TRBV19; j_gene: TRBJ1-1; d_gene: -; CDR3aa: CASSINPGGTNTEAFF; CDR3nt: TGTGCCAGTAGTATAAATCCTGGGGGGACTAACACTGAAGCTTTCTTT
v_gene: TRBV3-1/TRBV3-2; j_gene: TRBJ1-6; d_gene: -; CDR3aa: CASSQDAINSPLHF; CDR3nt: TGTGCCAGCAGCCAAGATGCGATCAATTCACCCCTCCACTTT
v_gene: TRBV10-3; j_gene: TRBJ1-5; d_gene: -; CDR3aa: CASRPDAGGNQPQHF; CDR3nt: TGTGCCAGCCGGCCAGATGCAGGGGGCAATCAGCCCCAGCATTTT
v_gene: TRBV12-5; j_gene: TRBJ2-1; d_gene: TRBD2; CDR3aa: CASVPGGRDYNEQFF; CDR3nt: TGTGCTAGTGTCCCGGGAGGTCGGGACTACAATGAGCAGTTCTTC
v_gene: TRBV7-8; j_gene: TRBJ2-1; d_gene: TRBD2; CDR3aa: CASRGGGAVQFF; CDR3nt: TGTGCCAGCAGGGGCGGGGGGGCCGTACAGTTCTTC
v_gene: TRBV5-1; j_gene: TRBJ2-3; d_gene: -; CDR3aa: CASSLAPVTDTQYF; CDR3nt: TGCGCCAGCAGCTTGGCCCCGGTCACAGATACGCAGTATTTT
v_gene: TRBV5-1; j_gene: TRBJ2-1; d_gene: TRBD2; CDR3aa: CASSTGLAGGHNEQFF; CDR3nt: TGCGCCAGCAGCACAGGACTAGCGGGAGGGCACAATGAGCAGTTCTTC
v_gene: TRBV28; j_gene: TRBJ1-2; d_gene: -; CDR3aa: CASSFGGANYGYTF; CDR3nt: TGTGCCAGCAGTTTCGGGGGAGCAAACTATGGCTACACCTTC
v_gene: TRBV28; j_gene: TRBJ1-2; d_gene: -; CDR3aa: CASRVFGRLYGYTF; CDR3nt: TGTGCCAGCAGGGTTTTTGGGCGCCTCTATGGCTACACCTTC
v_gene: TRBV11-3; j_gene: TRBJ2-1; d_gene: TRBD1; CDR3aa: CASSPAQGVHTEQFF; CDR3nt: TGTGCCAGCAGCCCAGCCCAGGGGGTTCATACTGAGCAGTTCTTC
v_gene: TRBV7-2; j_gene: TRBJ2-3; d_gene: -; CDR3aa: CASSLVRERDTQYF; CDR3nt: TGTGCCAGCAGCTTAGTACGTGAGAGGGATACGCAGTATTTT
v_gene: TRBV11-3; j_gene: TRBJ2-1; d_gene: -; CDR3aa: CASSVSGVGEQFF; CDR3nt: TGTGCCAGCAGCGTTTCAGGGGTGGGTGAGCAGTTCTTC